The clone carrying this T cell receptor beta chain was counted a single time. Free of recent acute infections or vaccinations, the donors were healthy HIV-negative adults. Libraries were prepared by immunoSEQ multiplex PCR; TCRdb keeps only in-frame clonotypes and omits some of them. The sample contains about 2.4 million clones, 93% of which appear only once. Germline CDR1 is SGHTS and CDR2 is YDEGEE. The CDR3 has 17 amino acids. J lost 0 bases, V lost 4 bases, and 9 bases had no gene match. The entry originates in a study of shared clonotypes between healthy human individuals. The specimen sequenced was naive CD4+ T cells from PBMCs. The sample's subset: CD45RA+ positively selected. The V call is TRBV5-8, the J call TRBJ1-3; 8 bases are shared with TRBD1. The sequence was collected from a man between 18 and 35 years old in good health. Some clones in this sample may be carry-over from other donors' samples. The DNA for the CDR3 is TGTGCCAGCAGCAAACCCAGGGGGCTAGCCTCTGGAAACACCATATATTTT. This translates into CASSKPRGLASGNTIYF. The whole variable domain, remainder taken from reference TRBV5-8 and TRBJ1-3, is EAGVTQSPTHLIKTRGQQATLRCSPISGHTSVYWYQQALGLGLQFLLWYDEGEERNRGNFPPRFSGRQFPNYSSELNVNALELEDSALYLCASSKPRGLASGNTIYFGEGSWLTVV.